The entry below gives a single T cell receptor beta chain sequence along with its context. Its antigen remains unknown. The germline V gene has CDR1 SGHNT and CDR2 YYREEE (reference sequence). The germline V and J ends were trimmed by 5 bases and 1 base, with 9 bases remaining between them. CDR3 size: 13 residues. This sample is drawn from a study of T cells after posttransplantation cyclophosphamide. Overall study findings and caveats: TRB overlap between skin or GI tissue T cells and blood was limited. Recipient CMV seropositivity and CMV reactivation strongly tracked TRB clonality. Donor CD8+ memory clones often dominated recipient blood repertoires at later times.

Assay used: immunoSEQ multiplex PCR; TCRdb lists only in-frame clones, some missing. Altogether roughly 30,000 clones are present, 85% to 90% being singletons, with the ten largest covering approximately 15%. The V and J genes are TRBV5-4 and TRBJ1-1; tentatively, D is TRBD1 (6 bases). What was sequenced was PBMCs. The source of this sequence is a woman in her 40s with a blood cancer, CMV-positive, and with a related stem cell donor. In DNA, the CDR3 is TGTGCCAGCAGACGGGACACGAACACTGAAGCTTTCTTT. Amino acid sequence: CASRRDTNTEAFF.